A selection of T cell receptor beta chains follows, all from one sample in a study of OX40 agonist ivuxolimab in advanced cancers. TCRdb keeps only in-frame clones here, not all; method: immunoSEQ multiplex PCR. The sample yields 55,000 to 90,000 clones, just over 85% seen once. Sequencing was performed on CD4+ or CD8+ T cells sorted from blood, taken in a trial of the OX40 agonist ivuxolimab. The receptors originated from an adult with an advanced solid tumor such as melanoma, head and neck, liver or kidney cancer. CDR3s include the opening cysteine and the closing phenylalanine or tryptophan. D genes are given only for firm matches. A clone size is listed for some rows: how often the clone was seen (once, few, many), or a class if it is expanded.

V	J	size	D	CDR3	DNA
TRBV6-1	TRBJ1-3	NA	TRBD1	CASRVGQTGNTIYF	TGTGCCAGCAGGGTGGGACAGACTGGAAACACCATATATTTT
TRBV27	TRBJ1-6	few	NA	CASSLSGVIGSPLHF	TGTGCCAGCAGTTTATCTGGGGTTATAGGTTCACCCCTCCACTTT
TRBV5-4	TRBJ2-5	NA	TRBD2	CASSRGGDLQETQYF	TGTGCCAGCAGCCGGGGGGGGGACCTCCAGGAGACCCAGTACTTC
TRBV18	TRBJ2-7	NA	TRBD1	CASSPNRGALSYEQYF	TGTGCCAGCTCACCCAACAGGGGGGCCCTTTCCTACGAGCAGTACTTC
TRBV6-5	TRBJ2-7	NA	NA	CASRDQQVSYEQYF	TGTGCCAGCAGAGACCAACAGGTCTCCTACGAGCAGTACTTC
TRBV28	TRBJ2-5	NA	NA	CASSPGWGRPLETQYF	TGTGCCAGCAGTCCCGGTTGGGGCCGCCCCTTAGAGACCCAGTACTTC
TRBV6-6	TRBJ1-2	NA	NA	CASSWDTNYGYTF	TGTGCCAGCAGTTGGGACACAAACTATGGCTACACCTTC
TRBV7-9	TRBJ2-3	NA	NA	CASSWGTFTDTQYF	TGTGCCAGCAGCTGGGGGACATTCACAGATACGCAGTATTTT
TRBV9	TRBJ2-7	once	NA	CASSVGSPGAGSYEQYF	TGTGCCAGCAGCGTAGGCTCACCCGGTGCAGGATCCTACGAGCAGTACTTC
TRBV27	TRBJ1-2	NA	TRBD1	CASRNRDSNYGYTF	TGTGCCAGCCGGAACCGGGACAGCAACTATGGCTACACCTTC
TRBV5-1	TRBJ2-7	NA	TRBD1	CASSPGGRYEQYF	TGCGCCAGCAGCCCAGGGGGCCGCTACGAGCAGTACTTC
TRBV7-2	TRBJ2-7	few	TRBD1	CASSTRTGPYEQYF	TGTGCCAGCAGCACTAGGACAGGACCCTACGAGCAGTACTTC
TRBV5-8	TRBJ2-7	few	TRBD2	CASSLILAETYEQYF	TGTGCCAGCAGCCTAATCCTAGCGGAAACCTACGAGCAGTACTTC
TRBV5-4	TRBJ1-3	NA	NA	CASSSGGYAGNTIYF	TGTGCCAGCAGCTCGGGCGGATACGCTGGAAACACCATATATTTT
TRBV6-1	TRBJ2-6	NA	NA	CASNTGYSGANVLTF	TGTGCCAGCAATACAGGGTACTCTGGGGCCAACGTCCTGACTTTC
TRBV6-1	TRBJ1-2	NA	NA	CASSEAKGSIYGYTF	TGTGCCAGCAGTGAAGCGAAAGGTAGTATCTATGGCTACACCTTC
TRBV10-3	TRBJ1-1	many	NA	CAIMRKGTGNTEAFF	TGTGCCATCATGCGAAAGGGAACAGGGAACACTGAAGCTTTCTTT
TRBV5-1	TRBJ1-6	NA	NA	CASSLDSGIDSPLHF	TGCGCCAGCAGCTTGGATTCGGGGATAGATTCACCCCTCCACTTT
TRBV6-6	TRBJ1-4	NA	TRBD1	CASSSTGVGEKLFF	TGTGCCAGCAGCTCCACAGGGGTCGGGGAAAAACTGTTTTTT
TRBV11-2	TRBJ1-6	NA	NA	CASSLGWRNSPLHF	TGTGCCAGCAGCTTGGGGTGGCGGAATTCACCCCTCCACTTT
TRBV5-6	TRBJ2-1	NA	TRBD2	CASSLGLAGGLSEQFF	TGTGCCAGCAGCTTGGGGCTAGCGGGGGGGCTGAGTGAGCAGTTCTTC
TRBV6-5	TRBJ2-1	NA	NA	CASSRTAYNEQFF	TGTGCCAGCAGCCGTACGGCGTACAATGAGCAGTTCTTC
TRBV7-9	TRBJ2-7	NA	NA	CASSKAEGRGYEQYF	TGTGCCAGCAGTAAAGCGGAAGGCAGGGGCTACGAGCAGTACTTC
TRBV5-5	TRBJ2-7	NA	TRBD1	CASSLGQGYPYEQYF	TGTGCCAGCAGCTTGGGACAGGGGTACCCCTACGAGCAGTACTTC
TRBV19	TRBJ2-3	NA	NA	CASSMQGPDTQYF	TGTGCCAGTAGTATGCAGGGCCCAGATACGCAGTATTTT
TRBV7-3	TRBJ1-1	NA	NA	CASSLADAWTEAFF	TGTGCCAGCAGCTTAGCAGATGCGTGGACTGAAGCTTTCTTT
TRBV2	TRBJ2-2	NA	TRBD1	CASTQGATGELFF	TGTGCCAGCACACAGGGGGCCACCGGGGAGCTGTTTTTT
TRBV19	TRBJ2-7	NA	NA	CASSIGGTNPYEQYF	TGTGCCAGTAGTATAGGGGGCACTAACCCCTACGAGCAGTACTTC
TRBV6-6	TRBJ2-1	NA	TRBD2	CASSATGGNEQFF	TGTGCCAGCAGCGCGACGGGGGGGAATGAGCAGTTCTTC
TRBV30	TRBJ2-5	NA	NA	CAWSLGLTQETQYF	TGTGCCTGGAGTCTTGGACTGACCCAAGAGACCCAGTACTTC
TRBV30	TRBJ2-7	NA	TRBD2	CAWSVSGGALEQYF	TGTGCCTGGAGTGTAAGCGGGGGTGCTCTGGAGCAGTACTTC
TRBV29-1	TRBJ2-7	NA	NA	CSVEVEGQSYEQYF	TGCAGCGTTGAAGTGGAGGGACAGAGCTACGAGCAGTACTTC
TRBV7-2	TRBJ1-6	NA	TRBD1	CASSLGQGVESPLHF	TGTGCCAGCAGCTTAGGACAGGGAGTTGAGTCACCCCTCCACTTT
TRBV10-3	TRBJ2-7	NA	TRBD2	CAIRSGGTASEQYF	TGTGCCATCAGATCCGGGGGGACGGCCAGCGAGCAGTACTTC
TRBV30	TRBJ2-2	NA	NA	CAWIPPGGGNTGELFF	TGTGCCTGGATCCCACCTGGGGGGGGCAACACCGGGGAGCTGTTTTTT
TRBV27	TRBJ1-5	few	NA	CASSPLGRASNQPQHF	TGTGCCAGCAGTCCCCTAGGGAGAGCTAGCAATCAGCCCCAGCATTTT
TRBV4-1	TRBJ2-5	once	TRBD1	CASSQDRGPQETQYF	TGCGCCAGCAGCCAGGACAGGGGCCCCCAAGAGACCCAGTACTTC
TRBV11-1	TRBJ1-1	NA	NA	CASSQNIRQVPEAFF	TGTGCCAGCAGCCAGAATATTAGGCAGGTTCCTGAAGCTTTCTTT
TRBV7-2	TRBJ2-1	NA	NA	CASSLDLSGWNEQFF	TGTGCCAGCAGCTTAGATCTGTCCGGCTGGAATGAGCAGTTCTTC
TRBV27	TRBJ2-5	once	NA	CASRETGRETQYF	TGTGCCAGCAGAGAGACAGGGAGGGAGACCCAGTACTTC
TRBV9	TRBJ2-3	NA	TRBD1	CASSVAGTGNTDTQYF	TGTGCCAGCAGCGTAGCCGGGACAGGGAACACAGATACGCAGTATTTT
TRBV7-8	TRBJ2-3	NA	NA	CASSLRLQSADTQYF	TGTGCCAGCAGCTTGCGACTCCAATCGGCAGATACGCAGTATTTT
TRBV5-1	TRBJ1-5	NA	NA	CASSLVAGMNQPQHF	TGCGCCAGCAGCTTGGTTGCAGGGATGAATCAGCCCCAGCATTTT
TRBV30	TRBJ1-4	once	NA	CAWSGAGPVLGKLFF	TGTGCCTGGAGTGGTGCTGGGCCGGTCTTAGGAAAACTGTTTTTT
TRBV7-2	TRBJ2-5	NA	TRBD1	CASSAGQGGGKTQYF	TGTGCCAGCAGCGCGGGACAGGGAGGGGGAAAGACCCAGTACTTC
TRBV7-2	TRBJ2-1	NA	TRBD2	CASSFSTSGGNEQFF	TGTGCCAGCAGCTTTAGTACTAGCGGGGGTAATGAGCAGTTCTTC
TRBV30	TRBJ1-6	NA	TRBD1	CAWSVWVIPGQGTFDSPLHF	TGTGCCTGGAGTGTGTGGGTCATCCCTGGACAGGGGACTTTCGATTCACCCCTCCACTTT
TRBV5-1	TRBJ2-7	NA	NA	CASSLGGYEQYF	TGCGCCAGCAGCTTGGGTGGTTACGAGCAGTACTTC
TRBV5-4	TRBJ2-3	NA	NA	CASSLGGEFTDTQYF	TGTGCCAGCAGCTTAGGGGGGGAATTCACAGATACGCAGTATTTT
TRBV5-1	TRBJ1-3	NA	TRBD1	CASSLGEQGSGNTIYF	TGCGCCAGCAGCTTGGGGGAACAGGGGTCTGGAAACACCATATATTTT
TRBV2	TRBJ2-1	NA	NA	CASTLVGGNEQFF	TGTGCCAGCACCCTCGTTGGGGGTAATGAGCAGTTCTTC
TRBV6-1	TRBJ2-2	NA	TRBD2	CATRSAGGGTGELFF	TGTGCCACCCGTTCAGCGGGAGGAGGCACCGGGGAGCTGTTTTTT